This entry lists 2 T cell receptor beta chains sequenced from one sample in a study of T cells in localized non-small cell lung cancer. Assay used: immunoSEQ multiplex PCR; TCRdb lists only in-frame clones, some missing. The sample records some 21,000 clones, roughly nine tenths being singletons. The input for sequencing was peripheral blood, taken before any cancer treatment. The origin of the receptors is a woman aged 40-69 years with stage I lung adenocarcinoma.

The chain carries TRBV6-5 and TRBJ2-3, with 10 bases aligning to TRBD2. The CDR3 extends over 13 amino acids. Losses at the gene ends were 7 bases for V and 3 bases for J; bases not matched to a gene: 1. Germline V CDR1 and CDR2: MNHEY, SVGAGI. DNA of the CDR3: TGTGCCAGCACTAGCGGGAGTACAGATACGCAGTATTTT. Translated: CASTSGSTDTQYF.

The chain uses TRBV30 and TRBJ2-5, with 8 bases that match TRBD2. Trimming at V came to 2 bases and at J to 5 bases, leaving 13 bases not matched to a gene. This CDR3 region has 16 residues. Per germline, CDR1 GTSNPN and CDR2 SVGIG (reference sequence). CDR3 coding DNA: TGTGCCTGGAGTCTTCGGAAGGACGGGAGGGGTGAGACCCAGTACTTC. This codes for CAWSLRKDGRGETQYF.